These 21 T cell receptor beta chains were sequenced from one sample in a study of breast tumors, draining lymph nodes, adjacent tissues. Axillary draining lymph nodes of breast cancer patients supplied the node samples. TCRdb independently ran MiXCR on the multiplex PCR reads; one entry per CDR3 protein. The sample holds around 100,000 distinct CDR3 sequences, roughly 20% seen once. The sample consisted of axillary lymph node tissue. These receptors all come from a female donor with breast cancer. Some clones in this sample may be carry-over from other donors' samples.

This clonotype was seen a few times. V gene TRBV28 combines with J gene TRBJ2-1; 8 bases are a match to TRBD2. CDR3 length: 15 amino acids. Trimming took 2 bases from V and 7 from J; bases not matched to a gene: 7. Germline CDR1 is MDHEN and CDR2 is SYDVKM. The CDR3 is CASSLSLAGGNEQFF. The CDR3 DNA follows: TGTGCCAGCAGTTTAAGCCTAGCGGGCGGAAATGAGCAGTTCTTC.

This clonotype has a count of ten or more. This rearrangement joins TRBV12-3 or TRBV12-4 to TRBJ2-1, with TRBD1 matching 8 bases. This CDR3 is 16 amino acids long. V shed 9 bases and J 3 bases; nucleotides not matched to a gene: 13. The CDR3 protein is CASRPSGTGVYNEQFF. The CDR3 region has the DNA TGTGCCAGTCGTCCCTCCGGGACAGGAGTCTACAATGAGCAGTTCTTC.

This clonotype was counted a few times. The CDR3 is CASSFAYNYGYTF. The CDR3 bases are TGTGCCAGCAGCTTCGCCTACAACTATGGCTACACCTTC. The rearrangement links TRBV7-2 to TRBJ1-2, with D hard to call. The CDR3 totals 13 residues. CDR1 is SGHTA, CDR2 FQGNSA, per germline. Deletions cut 3 bases from V and 2 bases from J, with 7 bases between.

Notes on this clonotype: A much larger clone sits a single nucleotide away, making a read error possible. The chain has TRBV6-2 or TRBV6-3 and TRBJ2-5; the D gene is possibly TRBD2 (6 bases). The CDR3 sequence is 14 residues long. V dropped 8 bases and J dropped 3 bases, with 16 bases sitting between them. Germline CDR1 reads MNHEY; CDR2 reads SVGEGT. In DNA, the CDR3 is TGTGCCAGCGGTTCCGCCGGGAGCGAAGAGACCCAGTACTTC. Translation gives CASGSAGSEETQYF.

This clonotype was counted many times. The chain combines TRBV9 with TRBJ2-3; TRBD2 agrees at 13 bases. With V trimmed by 4 bases and J by 3 bases, 5 bases remained unmatched. This CDR3 contains 16 residues. From germline, CDR1 is SGDLS and CDR2 YYNGEE. The CDR3 DNA sequence: TGTGCCAGCAGCTCACGACTAGCGGGAGGAACAGATACGCAGTATTTT. Translating it yields CASSSRLAGGTDTQYF.

This clonotype appeared many times. The V and J genes are TRBV27 and TRBJ2-7; no reliable D call. V was trimmed by 4 bases and J by 0 bases, leaving 7 bases between them. The CDR3 has 13 residues. Germline values: CDR1 MNHEY, CDR2 SMNVEV (reference sequence). CDR3 bases: TGTGCCAGCAGTTGGCAGAGCTCCTACGAGCAGTACTTC. Residues: CASSWQSSYEQYF.

CDR3 region: CASSLTGGAQETQYF. The CDR3 DNA reads as TGTGCCAGCAGCTTAACAGGGGGCGCGCAAGAGACCCAGTACTTC. The rearrangement links TRBV28 to TRBJ2-5; TRBD1 matches 9 bases. Germline V gene data show CDR1 as MDHEN and CDR2 as SYDVKM. With V trimmed by 6 bases and J by 2 bases, 7 bases remained unmatched. This CDR3 comprises 15 residues.

This clonotype has at least ten counts. The chain joins TRBV7-9 to TRBJ1-4; 7 positions match TRBD1. This CDR3 has 14 residues. From germline, CDR1 is SEHNR and CDR2 FQNEAQ (reference sequence). Trimming removed 1 base from V and 8 bases from J; junction bases left unmatched: 4. The CDR3 protein is CASSLGQGGEKLFF. CDR3 sequence (DNA): TGTGCCAGCAGCTTAGGACAGGGAGGCGAAAAACTGTTTTTT.

This clonotype is a singleton in its sample. The chain has TRBV4-1 and TRBJ2-7; 11 bases match TRBD1. CDR1 and CDR2 (germline): MGHRA, YSYEKL. J gave up 5 bases and V 4 bases, and 1 base lay outside the gene matches. This CDR3 has 13 amino acids. This CDR3 is CASSRDRGDEQYF. Written as DNA, the CDR3 is TGCGCCAGCAGCCGGGACAGGGGGGACGAGCAGTACTTC.

To note about this clonotype: Since a much larger clone is just one base distant, this may be a read error. The V gene is TRBV19, the J gene TRBJ2-5; 9 bases are a match to TRBD2. The V and J ends lost 3 bases and 0 bases, in that order; junction bases with no gene match: 5. CDR3 size: 16 residues. From germline, CDR1 is LNHDA and CDR2 SQIVND (reference sequence). The CDR3 DNA follows: TGTGCCAGTAGTATCGCTAGCGGGGAGTACCAAGAGACCCAGTACTTC. Its protein product is CASSIASGEYQETQYF.

This clonotype came up many times. The chain uses TRBV7-9 and TRBJ1-2, with no clear D. Germline V gene lookup returns CDR1 SEHNR and CDR2 FQNEAQ (reference sequence). The V end lost 1 base, the J end lost 2 bases, and 2 bases lay between the germline ends. The CDR3 consists of 12 residues. The CDR3 loop reads CASSLVNYGYTF. CDR3 sequence (DNA): TGTGCCAGCAGCTTAGTCAACTATGGCTACACCTTC.

The V call is TRBV20-1, the J call TRBJ1-1; D not certain. Germline V gene data show CDR1 as DFQATT and CDR2 as SNEGSKA (reference sequence). The CDR3 loop spans 13 amino acids. The ends were cut back, 2 bases at V and 7 bases at J, with 14 bases in the middle. The CDR3 loop is CSARIGLDVEAFF. The CDR3 DNA reads TGCAGTGCTAGAATAGGGTTGGATGTTGAAGCTTTCTTT.

The CDR3 nucleotides read TGCGCCAGCAGCTTGAGCCAGGGGTCCACCGGGGAGCTGTTTTTT. Amino acids: CASSLSQGSTGELFF. The chain has TRBV5-1 and TRBJ2-2, with D perhaps TRBD1 (6 bases). Trimming removed 1 base at V and 4 bases at J, with 11 bases between. The CDR3 runs to 15 residues. CDR1 is SGHRS, CDR2 YFSETQ, per germline.

This clonotype was found many times. J is TRBJ2-2 and V is TRBV10-3; 8 bases line up with TRBD1. Trimming at V came to 10 bases and at J to 6 bases, leaving 7 bases not matched to a gene. CDR3 length: 13 residues. The germline CDR1 and CDR2 sequences are ENHRY and SYGVKD. The CDR3 spells CATKRTGPGELFF. The CDR3, as DNA: TGTGCCACCAAAAGGACAGGGCCCGGGGAGCTGTTTTTT.

V gene TRBV6-1 combines with J gene TRBJ2-7, with 7 bases aligning to TRBD2. The CDR3 has 14 residues. Per germline, CDR1 MNHNS and CDR2 SASEGT. V was pared by 4 bases and J by 2 bases, with 5 bases of the junction left unmatched. The CDR3 sequence is CASSAQSGAYEQYF. CDR3 DNA sequence: TGTGCCAGCAGTGCTCAGAGCGGGGCCTACGAGCAGTACTTC.

This clonotype was observed at least ten times. The chain is built from TRBV12-3 or TRBV12-4 and TRBJ2-1; TRBD2 agrees at 9 bases. The CDR3 is 16 amino acids. Germline trimming cut 6 bases from V and 8 bases from J; bases unmatched to any gene: 14. The CDR3 is CASRRQGSGSRYEQFF. CDR3 DNA: TGTGCCAGCAGGAGGCAGGGTAGCGGGAGTAGATATGAGCAGTTCTTC.

This clonotype has a count of ten or more. The chain combines TRBV2 with TRBJ2-1, with TRBD2 matching over 9 bases. The CDR3 loop spans 19 amino acids. After removal of 2 bases from V and 5 bases from J, the junction contained 16 bases not matched to a gene. Germline V lookup: CDR1 SNHLY, CDR2 FYNNEI. The CDR3 here is CASSERQWGGRGRNNEQFF. In DNA form, the CDR3 reads TGTGCCAGCAGTGAAAGGCAGTGGGGCGGGAGGGGAAGGAACAATGAGCAGTTCTTC.

This clonotype was seen once. One base away lies a much larger clone, so this may be a sequencing read error. In DNA form, the CDR3 reads TGTGCCAGCAGTTTGACCGGGACAAAAAACGATGAGCAGTTCTTC. Translating it yields CASSLTGTKNDEQFF. V is TRBV6-1 and J is TRBJ2-1, with D possibly being TRBD1 (6 bases). The CDR3 is 15 residues long. The V and J ends lost 5 bases and 8 bases respectively, with 19 bases between them. Germline CDR1 reads MNHNS; CDR2 reads SASEGT.

This clonotype has ten or more counts. The chain uses TRBV2 and TRBJ1-5; tentative D call: TRBD1 (5 bases). The germline V and J ends were trimmed by 8 bases and 3 bases, with 8 bases remaining between them. The CDR3 is 12 amino acids. Germline V gene data show CDR1 as SNHLY and CDR2 as FYNNEI. The DNA for the CDR3 is TGTGCCAGCCGGGGGGACAATCAGCCCCAGCATTTT. Its translation: CASRGDNQPQHF.

This clonotype has ten or more counts. The chain combines TRBV11-2 with TRBJ2-7; D is uncertain. The germline V gene encodes CDR1 SGHAT and CDR2 FQNNGV. There are 13 residues in the CDR3. Trimming took off 3 bases at V and 1 base at J, with 7 bases between the two ends. CDR3 bases: TGTGCCAGCAGCTTCCCCGGGTCCTACGAGCAGTACTTC. This sequence encodes CASSFPGSYEQYF.

There are many counts of this clonotype. J is TRBJ2-6 and V is TRBV7-9; D gene unclear. The ends were cut back, 8 bases at V and 0 bases at J, with 8 bases in the middle. Germline lookup yields CDR1 SEHNR and CDR2 FQNEAQ (reference sequence). The CDR3 sequence is 14 residues long. The CDR3 region has the DNA TGTGCCAGCCACAACAGCTCTGGGGCCAACGTCCTGACTTTC. Residues: CASHNSSGANVLTF.